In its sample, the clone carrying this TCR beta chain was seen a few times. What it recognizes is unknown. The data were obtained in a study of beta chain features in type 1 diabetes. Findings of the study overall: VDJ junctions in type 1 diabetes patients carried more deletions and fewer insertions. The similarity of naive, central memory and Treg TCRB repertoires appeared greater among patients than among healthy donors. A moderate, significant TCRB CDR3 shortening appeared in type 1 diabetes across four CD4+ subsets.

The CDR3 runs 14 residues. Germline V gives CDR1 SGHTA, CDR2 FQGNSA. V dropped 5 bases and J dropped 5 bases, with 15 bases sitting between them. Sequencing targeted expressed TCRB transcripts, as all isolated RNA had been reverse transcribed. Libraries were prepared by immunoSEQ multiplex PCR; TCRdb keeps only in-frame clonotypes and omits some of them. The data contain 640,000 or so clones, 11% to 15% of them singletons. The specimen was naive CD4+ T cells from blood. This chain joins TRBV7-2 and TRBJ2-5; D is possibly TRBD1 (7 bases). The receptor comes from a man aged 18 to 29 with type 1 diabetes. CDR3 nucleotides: TGTGCCAGCAGCCCCCTGACAGGGAGGGAGACCCAGTACTTC. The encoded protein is CASSPLTGRETQYF.